These 14 T cell receptor beta chains were sequenced from one sample in a study of spatial heterogeneity in lung cancer. Study-wide results and caveats: Mutation tallies in tumors tracked expanded intratumoral alpha and beta TCR counts.

Time point: sample taken at primary tumor resection. Their specific antigens are unknown. TCRdb re-derived calls from the 5' RACE reads in MiXCR, one entry per CDR3 protein. Found here are under 9,500 distinct CDR3 sequences, 7.5% to 8.5% of them singletons; the top ten hold about 4.2%. Sequenced here: lung tumor tissue, sampled at surgery. The receptors originated from a male donor with early-stage non-small cell lung cancer.

This clonotype is medium-sized in the sample. J is TRBJ2-5 and V is TRBV29-1; D gene unclear. The V and J ends lost 0 bases and 5 bases respectively, with 16 bases between them. Germline CDR1 SQVTM, CDR2 ANQGSEA. The CDR3 is 15 amino acids. Here the CDR3 DNA reads TGCAGCGTTGAAGAAGTCGCCCGGGCTCGGGAGACCCAGTACTTC. Encoded protein: CSVEEVARARETQYF.

By share, this clonotype ranks as medium-sized (0.01 to 0.1%). V gene TRBV27 combines with J gene TRBJ1-1; D is unclear. The CDR3 is 13 amino acids. Germline V gene data show CDR1 as MNHEY and CDR2 as SMNVEV (reference sequence). Trimming removed 0 bases at V and 5 bases at J, with 7 bases between. Written as DNA, the CDR3 is TGTGCCAGCAGTTTATCCAGGCGAACTGAAGCTTTCTTT. It is translated as CASSLSRRTEAFF.

This clonotype is classed as medium-sized (0.01 to 0.1%). The chain joins TRBV5-4 to TRBJ2-5, with D possibly matching TRBD2 (6 bases). The CDR3 extends over 14 amino acids. V lost 0 bases and J 0 bases, leaving 6 bases between the germline ends. The germline V gene has CDR1 SGHNT and CDR2 YYREEE (reference sequence). The chain's CDR3 is CASSLGGNQETQYF. The CDR3 DNA reads TGTGCCAGCAGCTTGGGCGGGAACCAAGAGACCCAGTACTTC.

In its sample, this clonotype ranks as medium-sized. The chain joins TRBV12-3 or TRBV12-4 to TRBJ2-3; D remains unclear. Trimming shortened V by 7 bases and J by 4 bases, and 12 bases separated the two germline ends. The CDR3 has 13 amino acids. The CDR3 DNA reads as TGTGCCAGCACTCTAAGAGGTTCAGATACGCAGTATTTT. Its translation is CASTLRGSDTQYF.

Sample share makes this clonotype medium-sized. This rearrangement joins TRBV19 to TRBJ2-7; 8 bases align to TRBD2. The germline V gene has CDR1 LNHDA and CDR2 SQIVND (reference sequence). CDR3 size: 14 residues. The V and J ends lost 11 bases and 3 bases, in that order; junction bases with no gene match: 12. The CDR3 sequence is CACRPTSEYYEQYF. The CDR3 region has the DNA TGTGCCTGCCGCCCGACTAGCGAGTACTACGAGCAGTACTTC.

This clonotype came up many times. This chain connects TRBV7-8 to TRBJ2-1; tentative D call: TRBD2 (6 bases). The CDR3 sequence is 15 residues long. V was shortened by 2 bases and J by 6 bases, with 14 bases between the two germline ends. CDR1 SGHVS and CDR2 FQNEAQ come from the germline V gene. DNA of the CDR3: TGTGCCAGCAGCTTAATCGGCGGGATTGGCAATGAGCAGTTCTTC. Encoded protein: CASSLIGGIGNEQFF.

This clonotype is medium-sized (0.01 to 0.1%). The chain uses TRBV7-9 and TRBJ2-2, with a weak D call TRBD2 (7 bases). Germline loops: CDR1 SEHNR, CDR2 FQNEAQ (reference sequence). The CDR3 sequence is 18 residues long. Between the trimmed V and J ends, which lost 5 bases and 5 bases, there was a span of 24 bases. This CDR3 is CASSPPGGGSIGTGELFF. DNA for the CDR3: TGTGCCAGCAGCCCCCCCGGGGGCGGGAGCATTGGGACCGGGGAGCTGTTTTTT. The variable domain in full, with the rest retrieved from reference TRBV7-9 and TRBJ2-2, is DTGVSQNPRHKITKRGQNVTFRCDPISEHNRLYWYRQTLGQGPEFLTYFQNEAQLEKSRLLSDRFSAERPKGSFSTLEIQRTEQGDSAMYLCASSPPGGGSIGTGELFFGEGSRLTVL.

Relative to its sample, this clonotype is medium-sized. The rearrangement uses TRBV5-6 and TRBJ2-5; weak D call: TRBD1 (6 bases). Germline V gene sequence: CDR1 SGHDT, CDR2 YYEEEE. CDR3 length: 14 residues. The V end was cut by 3 bases, the J end by 5 bases, with 14 bases between. CDR3 sequence reads: CASSWGPGLETQYF. The CDR3 bases are TGTGCCAGCAGCTGGGGGCCAGGGTTGGAGACCCAGTACTTC.

This clonotype is termed medium-sized. The gene calls are TRBV5-4 and TRBJ1-6, with 7 bases identical to TRBD1. The germline V gene encodes CDR1 SGHNT and CDR2 YYREEE (reference sequence). Unmatched junction bases numbered 11, after V lost 4 bases and J lost 13 bases. The CDR3 loop spans 14 amino acids. CDR3 sequence: CASSPRQGEWPLHF. The CDR3 DNA sequence: TGTGCCAGCAGCCCCCGACAGGGCGAGTGGCCCCTCCACTTT.

As for this clonotype: A read error may be the cause here, since a much bigger clone is one base away. The gene calls are TRBV5-1 and TRBJ2-4; D unclear. Germline V gives CDR1 SGHRS, CDR2 YFSETQ. The CDR3 length is 12 residues. CDR3 bases: TGCGCCAGCAGCCCCGACCGGGCAATTCAGAACTTC. Translated, it gives CASSPDRAIQNF.

By share, this clonotype counts as medium-sized. The chain links TRBV11-1 to TRBJ2-5, with a tentative D call TRBD1 (6 bases). The length of the CDR3 is 13 residues. Germline V lookup: CDR1 SGHAT, CDR2 FQDESV (reference sequence). V lost 5 bases to trimming and J lost 3 bases, with 10 bases between them. The CDR3 sequence: CASSLHREETQYF. CDR3 DNA sequence: TGTGCCAGCAGCCTACACAGGGAAGAGACCCAGTACTTC.

This clonotype is medium-sized (0.01 to 0.1%) by share. The chain carries TRBV12-3 or TRBV12-4 and TRBJ2-3; the match to TRBD1 covers 9 bases. V lost 6 bases to trimming and J lost 2 bases; unmatched junction nucleotides: 6. This CDR3 region has 15 residues. CDR3 amino acids: CASSLTGGPTDTQYF. CDR3 DNA: TGTGCCAGCAGCCTAACAGGGGGCCCCACAGATACGCAGTATTTT.

This clonotype was seen ten or more times. V gene TRBV12-3 or TRBV12-4 combines with J gene TRBJ2-3, with D tentatively TRBD2 (5 bases). The length of the CDR3 is 15 residues. V lost 5 bases and J lost 5, with 17 bases in between. CDR3 amino acids: CASSLGGAGLDTQYF. For the CDR3, the DNA is TGTGCCAGCAGTCTAGGAGGTGCTGGATTAGATACGCAGTATTTT.

By frequency in the sample, this clonotype is medium-sized (0.01 to 0.1%). V and J are TRBV29-1 and TRBJ2-3; D may correspond to TRBD1 or TRBD2 (6 bases each). Germline CDR1 reads SQVTM; CDR2 reads ANQGSEA. The CDR3 length is 12 residues. Trimming removed 6 bases from V and 6 bases from J, with 13 bases in between. In DNA form, the CDR3 reads TGCAGCGTCCGGGGGCAGGTGGATACGCAGTATTTT. Translated: CSVRGQVDTQYF.